This T cell receptor (beta chain) was identified in a study of control samples from healthy donors and cancer patients (dated by TCRdb to about 2020). This clone was observed a single time. This receptor's antigen is unknown. No base qualities exist here, and no much larger clone lies one base off it. Trimming removed 7 bases from V and 4 bases from J, leaving 10 bases between the germline ends. Inclusive of the bounding cysteine and phenylalanine, the CDR3 is 13 residues long. CDR3 DNA only is kept here, 39 bases in frame from base 1. The library came from the immunoSEQ multiplex PCR assay. TCRdb provides this immuneACCESS table in a form limited to in-frame rearrangements. Some clones are lacking; in checked studies, under half of them reflect an unresolved V gene, and why the rest are absent is not known. Here the sample has about 30,000 clones; roughly 91% occur a single time. The ten largest account for roughly 12% of the sample.

The chain is assembled from TRBV12-3 or TRBV12-4 and TRBJ2-2; the D gene is perhaps TRBD1, from 5 matching bases. The sequenced material came from PBMCs. The TCR sequence derives from a man aged 50 to 59 with lung cancer. The sequenced DNA is TGTGCCAGCACTAGGGGCAGCACCGGGGAGCTGTTTTTT. This translates into CASTRGSTGELFF.